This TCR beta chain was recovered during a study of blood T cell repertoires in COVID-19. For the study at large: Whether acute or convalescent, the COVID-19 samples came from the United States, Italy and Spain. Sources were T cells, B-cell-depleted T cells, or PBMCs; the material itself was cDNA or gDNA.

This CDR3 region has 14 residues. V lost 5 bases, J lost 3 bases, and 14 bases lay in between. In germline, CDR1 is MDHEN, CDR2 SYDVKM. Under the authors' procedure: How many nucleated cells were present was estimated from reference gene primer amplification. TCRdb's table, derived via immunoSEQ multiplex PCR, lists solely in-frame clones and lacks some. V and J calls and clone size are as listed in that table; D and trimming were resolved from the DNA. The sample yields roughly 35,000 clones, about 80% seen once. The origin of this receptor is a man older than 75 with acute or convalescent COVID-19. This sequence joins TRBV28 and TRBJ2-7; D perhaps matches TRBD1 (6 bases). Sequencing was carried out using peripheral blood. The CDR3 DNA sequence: TGTGCCAGCAGTACCACAGGGCAGGGCTACGAGCAGTACTTC. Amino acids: CASSTTGQGYEQYF.